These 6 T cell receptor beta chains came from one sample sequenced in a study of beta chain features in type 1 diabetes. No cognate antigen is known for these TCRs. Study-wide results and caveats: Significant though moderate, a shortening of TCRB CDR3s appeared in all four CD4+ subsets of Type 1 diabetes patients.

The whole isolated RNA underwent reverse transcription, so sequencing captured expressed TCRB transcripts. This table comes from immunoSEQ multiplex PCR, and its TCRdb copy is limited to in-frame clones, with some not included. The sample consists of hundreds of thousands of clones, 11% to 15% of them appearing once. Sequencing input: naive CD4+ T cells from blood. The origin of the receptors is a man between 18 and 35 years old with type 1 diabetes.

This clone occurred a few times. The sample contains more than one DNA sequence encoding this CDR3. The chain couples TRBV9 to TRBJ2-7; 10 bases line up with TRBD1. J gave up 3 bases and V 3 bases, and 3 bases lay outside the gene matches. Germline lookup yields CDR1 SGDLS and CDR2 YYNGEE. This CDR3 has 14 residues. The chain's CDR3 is CASSAGQGVYEQYF. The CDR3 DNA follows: TGTGCCAGCAGCGCCGGACAGGGGGTCTACGAGCAGTACTTC. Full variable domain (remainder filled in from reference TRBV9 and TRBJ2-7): DSGVTQTPKHLITATGQRVTLRCSPRSGDLSVYWYQQSLDQGLQFLIQYYNGEERAKGNILERFSAQQFPDLHSELNLSSLELGDSALYFCASSAGQGVYEQYFGPGTRLTVT.

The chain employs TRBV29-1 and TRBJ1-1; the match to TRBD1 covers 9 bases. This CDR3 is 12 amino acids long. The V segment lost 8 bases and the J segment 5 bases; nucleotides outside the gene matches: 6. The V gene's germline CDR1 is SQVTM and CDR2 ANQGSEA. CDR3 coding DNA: TGCAGCTTTGGACAGGGGTTTACTGAAGCTTTCTTT. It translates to CSFGQGFTEAFF.

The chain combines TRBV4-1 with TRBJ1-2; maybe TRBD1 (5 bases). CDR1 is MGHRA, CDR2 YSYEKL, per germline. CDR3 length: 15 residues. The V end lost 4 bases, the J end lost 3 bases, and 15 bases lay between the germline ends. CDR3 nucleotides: TGCGCCAGCAGCCTGGGGGATCCGGGAGACTATGGCTACACCTTC. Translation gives CASSLGDPGDYGYTF.

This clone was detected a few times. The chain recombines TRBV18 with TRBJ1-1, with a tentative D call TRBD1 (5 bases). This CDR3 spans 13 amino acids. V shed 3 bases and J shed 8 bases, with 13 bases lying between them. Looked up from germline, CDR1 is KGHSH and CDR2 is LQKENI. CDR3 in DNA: TGTGCCAGCTCACCTGCAGGGAAAACAGAAGCTTTCTTT. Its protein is CASSPAGKTEAFF.

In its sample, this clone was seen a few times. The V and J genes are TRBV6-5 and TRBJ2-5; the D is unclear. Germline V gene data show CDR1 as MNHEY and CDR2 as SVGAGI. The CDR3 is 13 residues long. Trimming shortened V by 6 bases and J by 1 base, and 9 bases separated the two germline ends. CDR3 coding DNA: TGTGCCAGCAGGGAGTGGACCCAAGAGACCCAGTACTTC. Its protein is CASREWTQETQYF.

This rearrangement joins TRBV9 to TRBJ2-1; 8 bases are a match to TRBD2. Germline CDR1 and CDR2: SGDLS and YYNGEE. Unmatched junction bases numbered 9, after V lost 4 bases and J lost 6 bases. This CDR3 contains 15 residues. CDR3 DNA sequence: TGTGCCAGCAGCTCATCCGGGACTAGGTTCAATGAGCAGTTCTTC. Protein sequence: CASSSSGTRFNEQFF.